Following are 15 T cell receptor beta chains from one sample sequenced in a study of CD8 T cells in Susac syndrome. Random hexamers served to reverse transcribe about 0.5 to 1 ug RNA. Each CDR3 protein is one row after TCRdb ran MiXCR on the immunoSEQ multiplex PCR reads. This sample yields some 210,000 distinct CDR3 sequences, of which approximately 94% are seen a single time; approximately 0.15% belongs to the top ten. The source material was CD4+ T cells from PBMCs. The receptors come from a human donor with Susac syndrome.

The genes are TRBV2 and TRBJ2-2; D is unclear. The V and J ends lost 6 bases and 4 bases respectively, with 15 bases between them. This CDR3 contains 15 residues. CDR1 is SNHLY, CDR2 FYNNEI, per germline. The CDR3 nucleotides are TGTGCCAGCAGCGAGACCCGCGGTGGCACCGGGGAGCTGTTTTTT. Encoded protein: CASSETRGGTGELFF.

This chain uses TRBV30 with TRBJ1-4; tentative D call: TRBD1 (6 bases). The CDR3 has 14 residues. CDR1 and CDR2 from the germline V gene are GTSNPN and SVGIG (reference sequence). Deletions cut 0 bases from V and 8 bases from J, with 13 bases between. In nucleotides, the CDR3 is TGTGCCTGGAGTGTAGGGGGGGGAGTGGAAAAACTGTTTTTT. It encodes CAWSVGGGVEKLFF.

This clonotype was seen a single time. The rearrangement links TRBV6-2 or TRBV6-3 to TRBJ2-3; TRBD1 aligns across 8 bases. The V gene end was trimmed by 6 bases and the J gene end by 3 bases; junction bases not matched to a gene: 8. This CDR3 is 15 amino acids long. Germline V CDR1 and CDR2: MNHEY, SVGEGT. CDR3 DNA sequence: TGTGCCAGCAGCCAACAGGGGGAAAGGACAGATACGCAGTATTTT. This codes for CASSQQGERTDTQYF.

V and J are TRBV25-1 and TRBJ1-5; perhaps TRBD1 as D (5 bases). Germline V gene lookup returns CDR1 MGHDK and CDR2 SYGVNS. The CDR3 is 14 amino acids. V lost 2 bases, J lost 6 bases, and 11 bases lay in between. CDR3 DNA: TGTGCCAGCAGTGAAGAGGGAGGGGTTCAGCCCCAGCATTTT. Translation: CASSEEGGVQPQHF.

The genes are TRBV12-3 or TRBV12-4 and TRBJ1-3, with 7 nucleotides matching TRBD1. The trim removed 5 bases at V and 0 bases at J, leaving 4 bases unmatched. CDR3 length equals 15 residues. The CDR3 reads CASSPRTGSGNTIYF. CDR3 DNA sequence: TGTGCCAGCAGTCCCCGGACAGGCTCTGGAAACACCATATATTTT.

The J gene is TRBJ1-1, the V gene TRBV30; the D gene is possibly TRBD1 (6 bases). V gave up 4 bases and J gave up 6 bases, with 9 bases separating them. Germline V gene data show CDR1 as GTSNPN and CDR2 as SVGIG (reference sequence). The CDR3 runs to 11 residues. For the CDR3, the DNA is TGTGCCTGGACAGGGGTCGCTGAAGCTTTCTTT. As protein: CAWTGVAEAFF.

The DNA for the CDR3 is TGCAGTGCTAGACGGAGTAGCGGGGGGGCCGAGGAGACCCAGTACTTC. Translated: CSARRSSGGAEETQYF. The chain joins TRBV20-1 to TRBJ2-5, with 11 bases aligning to TRBD2. The CDR3 totals 16 residues. The trim removed 2 bases at V and 5 bases at J, leaving 10 bases unmatched. Germline V lookup: CDR1 DFQATT, CDR2 SNEGSKA (reference sequence).

The rearrangement joins TRBV12-3 or TRBV12-4 to TRBJ1-5; D gene unclear. Deletions cut 7 bases from V and 3 bases from J, with 10 bases between. CDR3 length: 13 residues. Here the CDR3 reads CASKAYSNQPQHF. CDR3 nucleotides: TGTGCCAGCAAAGCATACTCCAATCAGCCCCAGCATTTT.

The chain is built from TRBV20-1 and TRBJ1-6, with D hard to call. Looked up from germline, CDR1 is DFQATT and CDR2 is SNEGSKA (reference sequence). Trimming left V 0 bases short and J 0 bases short, with 9 bases between. CDR3 length: 16 amino acids. CDR3 DNA sequence: TGCAGTGCTAGAGAGGAGGTATACTCCTATAATTCACCCCTCCACTTT. This sequence encodes CSAREEVYSYNSPLHF.

V and J are TRBV11-3 and TRBJ2-1, with D tentatively TRBD2 (5 bases). In germline, CDR1 is SGHNT, CDR2 YENEEA. CDR3 size: 17 residues. Trimming cost V 1 base and J 1 base, with 14 bases left between them. The DNA for the CDR3 is TGTGCCAGCAGCTTAGGTGGTGCGGGTTCATCCTACAATGAGCAGTTCTTC. Residues: CASSLGGAGSSYNEQFF.

This clonotype turned up a few times. This chain uses TRBV4-2 with TRBJ1-5; a possible D gene is TRBD1 (5 bases). There are 15 residues in the CDR3. V lost 3 bases, J lost 7 bases, and 16 bases lay in between. The germline V gene has CDR1 LGHNA and CDR2 YNFKEQ. The CDR3 DNA reads as TGTGCCAGCAGCCACAACCGGGACCCCAGACAGCCCCAGCATTTT. This translates into CASSHNRDPRQPQHF.

The chain combines TRBV30 with TRBJ1-2, with a weak D call TRBD1 (5 bases). CDR1 is GTSNPN and CDR2 is SVGIG in the germline V gene (reference sequence). V gave up 0 bases and J gave up 0 bases, with 5 bases separating them. This CDR3 is 13 amino acids long. The CDR3 coding sequence is TGTGCCTGGAGTGTGGGGGCTAACTATGGCTACACCTTC. This gives the protein CAWSVGANYGYTF.

V usage is TRBV19 and J usage is TRBJ2-3; 9 nucleotides agree with TRBD1. J lost 1 base, V lost 3 bases, and 5 bases had no gene match. Germline lookup yields CDR1 LNHDA and CDR2 SQIVND (reference sequence). The length of the CDR3 is 16 residues. CDR3 amino acids: CASSITGGAGTDTQYF. As DNA, the CDR3 is TGTGCCAGTAGTATCACAGGGGGCGCGGGCACAGATACGCAGTATTTT.

This sequence joins TRBV20-1 and TRBJ1-1; 8 bases align to TRBD1. This CDR3 has 13 residues. Trimming at V came to 5 bases and at J to 2 bases, leaving 4 bases not matched to a gene. The V gene's germline CDR1 is DFQATT and CDR2 SNEGSKA (reference sequence). CDR3 coding DNA: TGCAGTGCTGGGACAGGCCAAAACACTGAAGCTTTCTTT. The encoded protein is CSAGTGQNTEAFF.

This chain uses TRBV20-1 with TRBJ1-4; TRBD1 agrees at 9 bases. This CDR3 is 13 amino acids long. Germline V CDR1 and CDR2: DFQATT, SNEGSKA (reference sequence). With V trimmed by 2 bases and J by 6 bases, 1 base remained unmatched. The CDR3 region is CSARRQGDEKLFF. DNA of the CDR3: TGCAGTGCTAGACGACAGGGGGATGAAAAACTGTTTTTT.